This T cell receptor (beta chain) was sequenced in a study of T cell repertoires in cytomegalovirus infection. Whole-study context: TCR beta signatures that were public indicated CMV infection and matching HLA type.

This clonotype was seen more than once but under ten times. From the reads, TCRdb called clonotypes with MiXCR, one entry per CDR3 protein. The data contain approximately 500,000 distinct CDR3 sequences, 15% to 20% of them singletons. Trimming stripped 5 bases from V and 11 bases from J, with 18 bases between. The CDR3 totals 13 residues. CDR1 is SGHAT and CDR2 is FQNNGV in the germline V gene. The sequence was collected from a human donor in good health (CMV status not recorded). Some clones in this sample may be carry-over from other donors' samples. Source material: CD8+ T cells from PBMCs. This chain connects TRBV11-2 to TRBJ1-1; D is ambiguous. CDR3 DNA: TGTGCCAGCAGCCCGTCAGAGGGCGTGGACGCTTTCTTT. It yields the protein CASSPSEGVDAFF.